Below, 30 T cell receptor beta chains from the same sample are listed, as sequenced in a study of shared clonotypes between healthy human individuals. Repertoires were generated with immunoSEQ multiplex PCR, while TCRdb's copy carries only in-frame clones and drops some. The repertoire includes over 2 million clones, 85% to 95% of them detected once, and 0.3% to 0.45% sits in the top ten. The source material was naive CD4+ T cells from PBMCs. Subset noted: CD45RA+ positively selected. These receptors all come from a man in his late teens or twenties in good health. Some clones in this sample may be carry-over from other donors' samples.

V usage is TRBV7-9 and J usage is TRBJ2-7; D is ambiguous. The CDR3 extends over 16 amino acids. Germline V CDR1 and CDR2: SEHNR, FQNEAQ (reference sequence). V gave up 1 base and J gave up 3 bases, with 16 bases separating them. Here the CDR3 reads CASSLGRIVADYEQYF. Written as DNA, the CDR3 is TGTGCCAGCAGCTTAGGTCGGATCGTTGCCGACTACGAGCAGTACTTC.

The gene calls are TRBV6-6 and TRBJ2-7; D gene unclear. CDR1 and CDR2 from the germline V gene are MNHNY and SVGAGI (reference sequence). The V end was cut by 7 bases, the J end by 5 bases, with 15 bases between. CDR3 length equals 13 residues. The CDR3 DNA is TGTGCCAGCACGTCACGAAAGTCTGACGAGCAGTACTTC. Protein sequence: CASTSRKSDEQYF.

This clone was seen a single time. The chain joins TRBV7-3 to TRBJ2-2, with D unclear. The germline V gene encodes CDR1 SGHTA and CDR2 FQGTGA. This CDR3 spans 14 amino acids. Trimming stripped 1 base from V and 4 bases from J, with 7 bases between. CDR3 region: CASSLNRVTGELFF. The CDR3 nucleotides read TGTGCCAGCAGCTTAAACCGGGTCACCGGGGAGCTGTTTTTT.

This clone was observed a single time. The chain uses TRBV7-6 and TRBJ2-3, with 11 bases aligning to TRBD2. Trimming took 5 bases from V and 2 from J; bases not matched to a gene: 6. The CDR3 is 16 residues long. The germline V gene encodes CDR1 SGHVS and CDR2 FNYEAQ. CDR3 coding DNA: TGTGCCAGCAGCCCTAGACTAGCGGGGAACACAGATACGCAGTATTTT. This encodes CASSPRLAGNTDTQYF.

The CDR3, as DNA: TGTGCCAGTAGCCATCGGACTAGCGGGAGGGCGGCGGATACGCAGTATTTT. Translated, it gives CASSHRTSGRAADTQYF. The rearrangement uses TRBV19 and TRBJ2-3; 15 bases align to TRBD2. CDR1 and CDR2 from the germline V gene are LNHDA and SQIVND (reference sequence). V lost 6 bases to trimming and J lost 6 bases; unmatched junction nucleotides: 10. CDR3 length: 17 residues.

This chain links TRBV6-6 with TRBJ2-3; no clear D. Trimming removed 1 base at V and 3 bases at J, with 2 bases between. This CDR3 is 12 amino acids long. Germline assignment: CDR1 MNHNY and CDR2 SVGAGI (reference sequence). The DNA for the CDR3 is TGTGCCAGCAGTTACTGGACAGATACGCAGTATTTT. Translation: CASSYWTDTQYF.

The rearrangement joins TRBV2 to TRBJ2-3; D unclear. V lost 1 base and J 8 bases, leaving 7 bases between the germline ends. The CDR3 is made up of 12 amino acids. In germline, CDR1 is SNHLY, CDR2 FYNNEI. For the CDR3, the DNA is TGTGCCAGCAGTGAAGGGGCAGGTACGCAGTATTTT. The encoded protein is CASSEGAGTQYF.

V usage is TRBV11-1 and J usage is TRBJ2-3; D is undetermined. CDR1 SGHAT and CDR2 FQDESV come from the germline V gene (reference sequence). This CDR3 has 12 residues. Trimming pared 5 bases from V and 0 bases from J, leaving 3 bases between. The CDR3, as DNA: TGTGCCAGCAGCACTAGCACAGATACGCAGTATTTT. Translated: CASSTSTDTQYF.

The chain joins TRBV7-3 to TRBJ2-4; D remains unclear. The CDR3 spans 13 residues. The germline CDR1 and CDR2 sequences are SGHTA and FQGTGA. V gave up 2 bases and J gave up 5 bases, with 7 bases separating them. The CDR3 coding sequence is TGTGCCAGCAGCTTATACAAGGAAAACATTCAGTACTTC. Translated: CASSLYKENIQYF.

This chain links TRBV5-6 with TRBJ2-3, with 8 bases identical to TRBD1. This CDR3 spans 15 amino acids. Germline assignment: CDR1 SGHDT and CDR2 YYEEEE. V gave up 9 bases and J gave up 6 bases; unmatched junction bases: 15. CDR3 loop: CATTFRQGAGDTQYF. CDR3 DNA: TGTGCCACAACCTTCCGGCAGGGGGCTGGTGATACGCAGTATTTT.

This chain links TRBV5-1 with TRBJ2-5, with D perhaps TRBD2 (5 bases). Trimming took off 5 bases at V and 5 bases at J, with 13 bases between the two ends. Per the germline V gene, CDR1 is SGHRS and CDR2 is YFSETQ. The CDR3 totals 13 residues. CDR3 DNA sequence: TGCGCCAGCAGGTCGGTAGCGTGGGAGACCCAGTACTTC. Translating it yields CASRSVAWETQYF.

The chain recombines TRBV5-1 with TRBJ2-5; no definite D call. V was pared by 3 bases and J by 1 base, with 13 bases between. The CDR3 sequence is 15 residues long. The V gene's germline CDR1 is SGHRS and CDR2 YFSETQ. The CDR3 sequence: CASSSSPTSQETQYF. For the CDR3, the DNA is TGCGCCAGCAGCTCCTCACCCACGAGCCAAGAGACCCAGTACTTC.

The J gene is TRBJ1-2, the V gene TRBV2; D is possibly TRBD1 (6 bases). V lost 5 bases to trimming and J lost 3 bases, with 13 bases between them. The CDR3 extends over 14 amino acids. Per the germline V gene, CDR1 is SNHLY and CDR2 is FYNNEI. The chain's CDR3 is CASSPSGGYYGYTF. In nucleotides, the CDR3 is TGTGCCAGCAGTCCCTCTGGGGGCTACTATGGCTACACCTTC.

This sequence joins TRBV5-1 and TRBJ2-1; tentative D call: TRBD1 (6 bases). The CDR3 totals 15 residues. CDR1 is SGHRS and CDR2 is YFSETQ in the germline V gene. Between the trimmed V and J ends, which lost 2 bases and 2 bases, there was a span of 11 bases. CDR3 nucleotides: TGCGCCAGCAGCTTCTCCGGGACAACCTACAATGAGCAGTTCTTC. This sequence encodes CASSFSGTTYNEQFF.

CDR3 nucleotide sequence: TGTGCCAGCAGCATCCCCGGCAGGGATCGGTACAATGAGCAGTTCTTC. Its protein is CASSIPGRDRYNEQFF. The chain recombines TRBV11-1 with TRBJ2-1; weak D call: TRBD1 (5 bases). This CDR3 has 16 amino acids. Trimming shortened V by 5 bases and J by 4 bases, and 18 bases separated the two germline ends. Germline V gene sequence: CDR1 SGHAT, CDR2 FQDESV (reference sequence).

This clone came up once. The chain is built from TRBV6-6 and TRBJ2-7; D is possibly TRBD1 (5 bases). The CDR3 has 15 amino acids. V was pared by 3 bases and J by 2 bases, with 14 bases between. Germline CDR1 is MNHNY and CDR2 is SVGAGI (reference sequence). The CDR3 loop is CASSYGQGRTYEQYF. Here the CDR3 DNA reads TGTGCCAGCAGTTATGGGCAGGGAAGAACCTACGAGCAGTACTTC.

This rearrangement joins TRBV6-5 to TRBJ1-5, with 7 bases matching TRBD1. J gave up 4 bases and V 6 bases, and 9 bases lay outside the gene matches. This CDR3 is 15 amino acids long. The germline V gene encodes CDR1 MNHEY and CDR2 SVGAGI. The CDR3 reads CASRRGGTANQPQHF. CDR3 DNA sequence: TGTGCCAGCAGGCGTGGCGGGACAGCGAATCAGCCCCAGCATTTT.

The V and J genes are TRBV9 and TRBJ1-2; D remains unclear. Trimming removed 0 bases at V and 2 bases at J, with 14 bases between. CDR1 and CDR2 (germline): SGDLS, YYNGEE. The CDR3 runs to 16 residues. CDR3 sequence reads: CASSVASIGSNYGYTF. In DNA, the CDR3 is TGTGCCAGCAGCGTAGCTTCGATTGGCAGCAACTATGGCTACACCTTC.

The chain combines TRBV19 with TRBJ1-2; no clear D gene. The V gene lost 2 bases and the J gene lost 0 bases, with 7 bases spanning the gap. Germline CDR1 reads LNHDA; CDR2 reads SQIVND (reference sequence). The CDR3 is made up of 14 amino acids. CDR3 sequence (DNA): TGTGCCAGTAGTATAAAACAGTCTAACTATGGCTACACCTTC. This gives the protein CASSIKQSNYGYTF.

Regarding this clone: A much larger clone differs by one base, so this may be a read error. In the same sample, other DNA sequences code for this CDR3. The chain has TRBV5-1 and TRBJ2-5; D uncertain. CDR1 and CDR2 (germline): SGHRS, YFSETQ. The CDR3 totals 12 residues. Between the trimmed V and J ends, which lost 0 bases and 3 bases, there was a span of 3 bases. CDR3 loop: CASSLDEETQYF. CDR3 coding DNA: TGCGCCAGCAGCTTGGACGAAGAGACCCAGTACTTC.

The gene calls are TRBV10-1 and TRBJ2-3; D possibly corresponds to TRBD2 (5 bases). The CDR3 runs 20 residues. Trimming pared 6 bases from V and 1 base from J, leaving 29 bases between. Germline V lookup: CDR1 WNHNN, CDR2 SYGVQD (reference sequence). CDR3 amino acids: CASRPKTSTKTISRTDTQYF. The CDR3 DNA reads TGCGCCAGCAGACCTAAAACTAGTACAAAGACGATCTCCCGCACAGATACGCAGTATTTT.

Details on this clone: The same CDR3 can be traced to other DNA sequences in this sample. The V gene is TRBV12-5, the J gene TRBJ2-2; D not certain. V shed 6 bases and J shed 3 bases, with 5 bases lying between them. This CDR3 contains 12 residues. Looked up from germline, CDR1 is LGHNT and CDR2 is FRNRAP. In DNA form, the CDR3 reads TGTGCTAGTGGGAGAGACACCGGGGAGCTGTTTTTT. Translating gives CASGRDTGELFF. The variable domain in full, with the rest retrieved from reference TRBV12-5 and TRBJ2-2, is DARVTQTPRHKVTEMGQEVTMRCQPILGHNTVFWYRQTMMQGLELLAYFRNRAPLDDSGMPKDRFSAEMPDATLATLKIQPSEPRDSAVYFCASGRDTGELFFGEGSRLTVL.

The chain has TRBV28 and TRBJ2-7, with D perhaps matching TRBD1 or TRBD2 (7 bases each). The CDR3 is 16 residues long. Germline CDR1 is MDHEN and CDR2 is SYDVKM. Trimming cost V 6 bases and J 2 bases, with 20 bases left between them. The CDR3 reads CASSSQGGTGAYEQYF. The CDR3 nucleotides are TGTGCCAGCAGCTCCCAGGGGGGGACGGGAGCCTACGAGCAGTACTTC. Supplemented by reference TRBV28 and TRBJ2-7, the full variable domain reads DVKVTQSSRYLVKRTGEKVFLECVQDMDHENMFWYRQDPGLGLRLIYFSYDVKMKEKGDIPEGYSVSREKKERFSLILESASTNQTSMYLCASSSQGGTGAYEQYFGPGTRLTVT.

The chain couples TRBV11-2 to TRBJ2-7, with D perhaps matching TRBD2 (6 bases). The V gene lost 3 bases and the J gene lost 7 bases, with 16 bases spanning the gap. This CDR3 comprises 14 residues. In germline, CDR1 is SGHAT, CDR2 FQNNGV. CDR3 in amino acids: CASSFGSSPGEQYF. The CDR3 DNA follows: TGTGCCAGCAGCTTCGGGAGTTCCCCGGGTGAGCAGTACTTC. Looking up the rest from reference TRBV11-2 and TRBJ2-7 gives the full variable domain: EAGVAQSPRYKIIEKRQSVAFWCNPISGHATLYWYQQILGQGPKLLIQFQNNGVVDDSQLPKDRFSAERLKGVDSTLKIQPAKLEDSAVYLCASSFGSSPGEQYFGPGTRLTVT.

The rearrangement joins TRBV27 to TRBJ1-1, with TRBD1 matching 12 bases. Germline V gene sequence: CDR1 MNHEY, CDR2 SMNVEV (reference sequence). The V gene end was trimmed by 5 bases and the J gene end by 4 bases; junction bases not matched to a gene: 23. The CDR3 covers 21 residues. CDR3 nucleotide sequence: TGTGCCAGCAGTCTAAGGGACCGCCCGGGACAGGGGGCGAAGGGGGGCACTGAAGCTTTCTTT. Amino acid sequence: CASSLRDRPGQGAKGGTEAFF.

The chain combines TRBV7-2 with TRBJ2-1, with D tentatively TRBD2 (6 bases). The CDR3 has 13 amino acids. Germline CDR1 and CDR2: SGHTA and FQGNSA. V was cut by 0 bases and J by 8 bases, with 8 bases left in between. The DNA of the CDR3 is TGTGCCAGCAGCTTAGCCGGGAGTGATGAGCAGTTCTTC. Translating it yields CASSLAGSDEQFF.

This chain joins TRBV9 and TRBJ2-2; 8 bases line up with TRBD2. The germline gives CDR1 SGDLS, CDR2 YYNGEE. Trimming removed 0 bases from V and 3 bases from J; junction bases left unmatched: 1. The length of the CDR3 is 15 residues. The CDR3 DNA reads as TGTGCCAGCAGCGTAGAAGCGGGAGACACCGGGGAGCTGTTTTTT. Protein: CASSVEAGDTGELFF.

This chain joins TRBV19 and TRBJ2-7; 7 nucleotides agree with TRBD2. Germline assignment: CDR1 LNHDA and CDR2 SQIVND (reference sequence). The CDR3 loop spans 15 amino acids. The V segment lost 5 bases and the J segment 2 bases; nucleotides outside the gene matches: 9. The CDR3 spells CASSQPGRATYEQYF. The CDR3 DNA is TGTGCCAGTAGTCAACCAGGGAGGGCAACCTACGAGCAGTACTTC.

In regard to this clone: Distinct nucleotide sequences in the sample also encode this CDR3. The V call is TRBV10-3, the J call TRBJ2-2, with TRBD1 matching over 11 bases. The CDR3 runs 15 residues. The V gene end was trimmed by 4 bases and the J gene end by 5 bases; junction bases not matched to a gene: 3. The germline CDR1 and CDR2 sequences are ENHRY and SYGVKD. Written as DNA, the CDR3 is TGTGCCATCAGTGTGGGGGACAGGGGGACCGGGGAGCTGTTTTTT. Translated: CAISVGDRGTGELFF.

The CDR3 coding sequence is TGCAGCACCCGGCTTGAGGATGGTGAAGCTTTCTTT. Encoded protein: CSTRLEDGEAFF. V gene TRBV29-1 combines with J gene TRBJ1-1; D ambiguous. The CDR3 is 12 residues long. CDR1 and CDR2 from the germline V gene are SQVTM and ANQGSEA. V was pared by 8 bases and J by 7 bases, with 17 bases between. Based on the CDR3 plus reference TRBV29-1 and TRBJ1-1, the full variable domain is SAVISQKPSRDICQRGTSLTIQCQVDSQVTMMFWYRQQPGQSLTLIATANQGSEATYESGFVIDKFPISRPNLTFSTLTVSNMSPEDSSIYLCSTRLEDGEAFFGQGTRLTVV.